This TCR beta chain was profiled in a study of identical twins. TCRdb re-derived calls from the 5' RACE reads in MiXCR, one entry per CDR3 protein. The sample carries about 550,000 distinct CDR3 sequences, 20% to 25% recorded once. These sequences were also reported in another study, on yellow fever vaccine responses in identical twins.

Sequenced sample: CD4+ T cells sorted from blood. The receptor comes from a woman aged 18-35 years in good health.

The CDR3 loop reads CASSRRDSSTDTQYF. In DNA form, the CDR3 reads TGTGCCAGCAGTCGCAGGGACAGCAGCACAGATACGCAGTATTTT. The chain recombines TRBV3-1 with TRBJ2-3, with 7 bases aligning to TRBD1. V was pared by 6 bases and J by 0 bases, with 6 bases of the junction left unmatched. In germline, CDR1 is LGHDT, CDR2 YNNKEL (reference sequence). The CDR3 sequence is 15 residues long.